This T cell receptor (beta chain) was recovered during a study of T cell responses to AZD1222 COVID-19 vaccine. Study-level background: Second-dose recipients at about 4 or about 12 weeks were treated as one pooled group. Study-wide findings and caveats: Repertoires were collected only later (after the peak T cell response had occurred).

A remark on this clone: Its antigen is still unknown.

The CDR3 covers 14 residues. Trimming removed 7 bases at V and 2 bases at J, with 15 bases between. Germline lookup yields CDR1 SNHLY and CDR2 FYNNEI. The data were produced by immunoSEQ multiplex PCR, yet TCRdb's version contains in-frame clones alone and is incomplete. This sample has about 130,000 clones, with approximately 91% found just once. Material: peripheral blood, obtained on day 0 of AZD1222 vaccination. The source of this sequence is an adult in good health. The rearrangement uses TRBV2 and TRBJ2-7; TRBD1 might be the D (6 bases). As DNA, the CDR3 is TGTGCCAGCAATCCCCGGGACACGACCTACGAGCAGTACTTC. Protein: CASNPRDTTYEQYF.